The clone carrying this TCR beta chain was counted only a few times. PCR was run on genomic DNA. A primer set of 30 forward and 13 reverse primers amplified the CDR3. TCRdb reanalysed the multiplex PCR reads using MiXCR and keeps one entry per CDR3 protein. The sample holds fewer than 300,000 distinct CDR3 sequences; roughly 50% are singletons and the top ten take 12% to 15%. Germline CDR1 and CDR2: SGHAT and FQDESV (reference sequence). This CDR3 is built from 14 residues. The V gene lost 5 bases and the J gene lost 1 base, with 11 bases spanning the gap. These data originate in a study of type 1 and type 2 diabetes patients. Whole-study context: Participants included type 1 and type 2 diabetes patients plus nondiabetic controls.

Ten milliliters of peripheral blood were drawn from each donor. This chain joins TRBV11-1 and TRBJ1-2; no clear D gene. The sequence derives from a man between 18 and 29 years old with type 2 diabetes. The sample was peripheral blood mononuclear cells (PBMCs). This CDR3 reads CASSREQVNYGYTF. In DNA form, the CDR3 reads TGTGCCAGCAGCCGGGAGCAGGTTAACTATGGCTACACCTTC.